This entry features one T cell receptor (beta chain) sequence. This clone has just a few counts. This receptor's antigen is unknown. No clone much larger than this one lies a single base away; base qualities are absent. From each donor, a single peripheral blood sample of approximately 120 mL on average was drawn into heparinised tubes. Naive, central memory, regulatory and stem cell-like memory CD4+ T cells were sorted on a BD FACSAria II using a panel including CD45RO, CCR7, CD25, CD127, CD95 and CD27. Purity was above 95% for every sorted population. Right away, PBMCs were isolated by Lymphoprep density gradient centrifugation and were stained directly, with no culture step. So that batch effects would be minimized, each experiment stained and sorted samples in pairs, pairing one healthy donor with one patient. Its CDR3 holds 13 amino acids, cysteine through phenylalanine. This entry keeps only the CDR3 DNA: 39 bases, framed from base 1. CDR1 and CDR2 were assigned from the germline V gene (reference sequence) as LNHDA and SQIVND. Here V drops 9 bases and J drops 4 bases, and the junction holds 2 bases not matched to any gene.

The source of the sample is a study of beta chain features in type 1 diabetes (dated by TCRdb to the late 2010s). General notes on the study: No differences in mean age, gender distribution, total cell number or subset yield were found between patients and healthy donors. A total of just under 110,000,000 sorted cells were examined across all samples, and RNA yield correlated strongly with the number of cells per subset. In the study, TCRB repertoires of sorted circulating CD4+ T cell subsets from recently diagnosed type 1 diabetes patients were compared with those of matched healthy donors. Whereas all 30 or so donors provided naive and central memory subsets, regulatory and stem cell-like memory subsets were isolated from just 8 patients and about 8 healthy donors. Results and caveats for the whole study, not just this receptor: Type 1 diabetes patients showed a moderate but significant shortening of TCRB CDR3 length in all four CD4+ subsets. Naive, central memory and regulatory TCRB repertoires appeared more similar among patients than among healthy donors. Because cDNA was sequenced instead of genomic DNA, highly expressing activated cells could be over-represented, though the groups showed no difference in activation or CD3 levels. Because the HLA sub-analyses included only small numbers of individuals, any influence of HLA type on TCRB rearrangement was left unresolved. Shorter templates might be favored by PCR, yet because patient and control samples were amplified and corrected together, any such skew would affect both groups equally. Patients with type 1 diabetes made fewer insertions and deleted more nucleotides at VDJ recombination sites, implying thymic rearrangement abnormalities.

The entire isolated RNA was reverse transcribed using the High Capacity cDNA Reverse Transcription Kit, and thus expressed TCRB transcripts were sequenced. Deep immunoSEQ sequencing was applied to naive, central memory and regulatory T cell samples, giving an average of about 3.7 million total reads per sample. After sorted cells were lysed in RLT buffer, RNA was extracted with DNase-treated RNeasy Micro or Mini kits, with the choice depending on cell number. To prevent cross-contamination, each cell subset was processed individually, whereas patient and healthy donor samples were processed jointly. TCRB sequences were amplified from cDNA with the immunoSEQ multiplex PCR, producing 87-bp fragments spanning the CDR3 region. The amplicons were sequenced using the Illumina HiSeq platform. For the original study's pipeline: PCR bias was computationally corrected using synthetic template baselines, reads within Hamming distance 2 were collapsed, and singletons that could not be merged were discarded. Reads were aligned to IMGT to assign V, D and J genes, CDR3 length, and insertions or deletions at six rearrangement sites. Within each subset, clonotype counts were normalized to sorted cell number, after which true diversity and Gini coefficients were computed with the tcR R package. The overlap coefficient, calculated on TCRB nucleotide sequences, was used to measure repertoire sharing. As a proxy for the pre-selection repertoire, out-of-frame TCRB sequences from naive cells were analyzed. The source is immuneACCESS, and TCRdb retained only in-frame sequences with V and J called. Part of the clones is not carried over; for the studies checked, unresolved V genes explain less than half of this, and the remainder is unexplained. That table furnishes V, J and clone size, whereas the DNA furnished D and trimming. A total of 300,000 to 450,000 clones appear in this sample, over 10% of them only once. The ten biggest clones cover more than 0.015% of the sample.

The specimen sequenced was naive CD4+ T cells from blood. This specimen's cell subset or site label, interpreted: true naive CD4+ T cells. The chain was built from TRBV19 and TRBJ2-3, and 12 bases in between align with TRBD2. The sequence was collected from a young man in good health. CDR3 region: CASRTSGADTQYF. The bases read TGTGCCAGCAGGACTAGCGGGGCAGATACGCAGTATTTT.